This TCR beta chain was sequenced in a study of T cells in Graves' hyperthyroidism and ophthalmopathy. General study points: Most thyroid clonotypes that were expanded above 0.001 also turned up in blood.

The CDR3 is 13 amino acids. From germline, CDR1 is SGHRS and CDR2 YFSETQ. The ends were cut back, 0 bases at V and 7 bases at J, with 10 bases in the middle. RNA transcripts gave rise to amplified TCR beta CDR3 regions. TCR CDR3 underwent first-round RT-PCR with the HTBI primer set. TCRdb processed the multiplex PCR reads anew with MiXCR; each CDR3 protein has one entry. The table records over 300,000 distinct CDR3 sequences, approximately 15% of them present only once. This clonotype was recorded at least ten times. Its antigen remains unidentified. Stable Graves' hyperthyroidism denoted no ophthalmopathy progression over 18 months. Patients aged 18 to 65 had newly diagnosed hyperthyroidism of under 2 months' duration. PBMCs were collected from a roughly 9.7 ml volume of fresh peripheral blood.

Sequences were obtained from blood. The sequence came from a woman aged 55-75 years with Graves' hyperthyroidism. The V call is TRBV5-1, the J call TRBJ1-1; D uncertain. The CDR3 coding sequence is TGCGCCAGCAGCTTGGACGGACGGGTTGAAGCTTTCTTT. Protein sequence: CASSLDGRVEAFF. Based on the CDR3 plus reference TRBV5-1 and TRBJ1-1, the full variable domain is KAGVTQTPRYLIKTRGQQVTLSCSPISGHRSVSWYQQTPGQGLQFLFEYFSETQRNKGNFPGRFSGRQFSNSRSEMNVSTLELGDSALYLCASSLDGRVEAFFGQGTRLTVV.